These 18 T cell receptor beta chains share one sample of origin, sequenced in a study of coeliac disease. The table came from immunoSEQ multiplex PCR; TCRdb's copy has only in-frame clones and leaves some out. Here the sample spans about 2,500 clones, approximately 72% being singletons. Sequencing was performed on lamina propria lymphocytes from the gut. The receptor set was obtained from a woman in her 70s with celiac disease on a gluten-free diet.

The gene calls are TRBV12-5 and TRBJ2-2; TRBD2 matches 12 bases. The junction had 4 bases not matched to a gene; V was cut back by 3 bases and J by 5 bases. This CDR3 has 16 residues. Germline-derived CDR1 and CDR2 are LGHNT and FRNRAP. CDR3 sequence: CASGFGLAGWTGELFF. DNA for the CDR3: TGTGCTAGTGGTTTCGGACTAGCGGGGTGGACCGGGGAGCTGTTTTTT.

The V gene is TRBV7-2, the J gene TRBJ2-7, with TRBD1 identical over 10 bases. This CDR3 region has 14 residues. From germline, CDR1 is SGHTA and CDR2 FQGNSA. After removal of 4 bases from V and 3 bases from J, the junction contained 3 bases not matched to a gene. Written as DNA, the CDR3 is TGTGCCAGCAGCTCACGGACAGGGGGCTACGAGCAGTACTTC. Residues: CASSSRTGGYEQYF.

This clone was counted only a few times. In DNA, the CDR3 is TGTGCCAGCAGCTTAGTACCGGGACAGGGGGCTTCAGATACGCAGTATTTT. Its protein product is CASSLVPGQGASDTQYF. The chain employs TRBV7-9 and TRBJ2-3; 12 bases match TRBD1. The germline gives CDR1 SEHNR, CDR2 FQNEAQ (reference sequence). This CDR3 region has 17 residues. V lost 1 base to trimming and J lost 4 bases; unmatched junction nucleotides: 6.

This chain joins TRBV5-5 and TRBJ2-7; D is ambiguous. V dropped 3 bases and J dropped 2 bases, with 6 bases sitting between them. The germline V gene encodes CDR1 SGHKS and CDR2 YYEKEE (reference sequence). The CDR3 has 12 amino acids. CDR3 sequence: CASSSGTYEQYF. CDR3 sequence (DNA): TGTGCCAGCAGCTCAGGAACCTACGAGCAGTACTTC.

This clone is classed as large. The chain has TRBV4-1 and TRBJ2-7; TRBD1 agrees at 9 bases. From germline, CDR1 is MGHRA and CDR2 YSYEKL. Unmatched junction bases numbered 3, after V lost 3 bases and J lost 6 bases. The CDR3 has 13 amino acids. In DNA, the CDR3 is TGCGCCAGCAGCCAGGGACAGGGTGGCGAGCAGTACTTC. Protein sequence: CASSQGQGGEQYF.

This clone was picked up one time. This chain joins TRBV9 and TRBJ1-3; the match to TRBD1 covers 7 bases. The V gene end was trimmed by 2 bases and the J gene end by 0 bases; junction bases not matched to a gene: 8. Germline CDR1 reads SGDLS; CDR2 reads YYNGEE. CDR3 length: 17 amino acids. CDR3 DNA sequence: TGTGCCAGCAGCGTCCTTGGGACAGTTAGCTCTGGAAACACCATATATTTT. Amino acid sequence: CASSVLGTVSSGNTIYF.

This clone was counted a single time. This chain joins TRBV11-2 and TRBJ2-2, with 8 bases fitting TRBD1. CDR1 SGHAT and CDR2 FQNNGV come from the germline V gene. Trimming cost V 7 bases and J 6 bases; bases outside gene matches: 10. The CDR3 has 15 amino acids. CDR3 nucleotide sequence: TGTGCCAGCAAACCATCAGGGGGCTGGCCCGGGGAGCTGTTTTTT. This sequence encodes CASKPSGGWPGELFF.

The J gene is TRBJ1-2, the V gene TRBV28; D is undetermined. Germline V gene data show CDR1 as MDHEN and CDR2 as SYDVKM. The CDR3 spans 12 residues. V was cut by 3 bases and J by 8 bases, with 10 bases left in between. CDR3: CASSFPTGGYTF. DNA of the CDR3: TGTGCCAGCAGTTTTCCCACGGGAGGCTACACCTTC.

This chain connects TRBV4-1 to TRBJ2-2, with 11 bases identical to TRBD2. V lost 4 bases, J lost 10 bases, and 14 bases stayed unmatched. The germline V gene has CDR1 MGHRA and CDR2 YSYEKL. This CDR3 comprises 17 residues. CDR3 loop: CASSPMRSSGGGEELFF. CDR3 nucleotides: TGCGCCAGCAGCCCAATGCGGAGTAGCGGGGGGGGCGAGGAGCTGTTTTTT.

The chain carries TRBV2 and TRBJ1-2; 7 bases agree with TRBD1. V gave up 6 bases and J gave up 4 bases; unmatched junction bases: 11. This CDR3 has 15 residues. The germline V gene encodes CDR1 SNHLY and CDR2 FYNNEI. CDR3 nucleotides: TGTGCCAGCAGGACTTTCACCGGGACAGTCTATGGCTACACCTTC. Translated: CASRTFTGTVYGYTF.

This sequence joins TRBV6-1 and TRBJ1-1; TRBD1 matches at 7 bases. The CDR3 loop spans 13 amino acids. J gave up 3 bases and V 5 bases, and 3 bases lay outside the gene matches. The germline V gene encodes CDR1 MNHNS and CDR2 SASEGT. The CDR3 nucleotides read TGTGCCAGCAGTACACAGGGGTACACTGAAGCTTTCTTT. Protein product: CASSTQGYTEAFF.

This clone has only a few counts. The chain recombines TRBV9 with TRBJ2-1; tentative D call: TRBD1 (6 bases). Trimming pared 2 bases from V and 2 bases from J, leaving 14 bases between. This CDR3 has 16 amino acids. Per the germline V gene, CDR1 is SGDLS and CDR2 is YYNGEE. CDR3 coding DNA: TGTGCCAGCAGCGTTCTTACAGGGTCGACCTACAATGAGCAGTTCTTC. Protein: CASSVLTGSTYNEQFF.

The CDR3, as DNA: TGTGCCAGCAGCCCAGGGACTAGAAACAATGAGCAGTTCTTC. It specifies CASSPGTRNNEQFF. The chain is built from TRBV11-3 and TRBJ2-1, with 8 bases that match TRBD2. This CDR3 comprises 14 residues. CDR1 is SGHNT and CDR2 is YENEEA in the germline V gene. Trimming cost V 5 bases and J 5 bases; bases outside gene matches: 5. Looking up the rest from reference TRBV11-3 and TRBJ2-1 gives the full variable domain: EAGVVQSPRYKIIEKKQPVAFWCNPISGHNTLYWYLQNLGQGPELLIRYENEEAVDDSQLPKDRFSAERLKGVDSTLKIQPAELGDSAVYLCASSPGTRNNEQFFGPGTRLTVL.

The sample holds a few counts of this clone. This sequence joins TRBV19 and TRBJ1-1; TRBD1 matches 9 bases. J lost 4 bases, V lost 6 bases, and 3 bases had no gene match. The CDR3 sequence is 13 residues long. Germline CDR1 and CDR2: LNHDA and SQIVND (reference sequence). The CDR3 reads CASRQGAPTEAFF. CDR3 nucleotide sequence: TGTGCCAGTAGACAGGGGGCGCCCACTGAAGCTTTCTTT.

V gene TRBV19 combines with J gene TRBJ2-6; D is perhaps TRBD1 (6 bases). The germline V and J ends were trimmed by 4 bases and 0 bases, with 13 bases remaining between them. The CDR3 contains 17 residues. Germline V lookup: CDR1 LNHDA, CDR2 SQIVND (reference sequence). Here the CDR3 DNA reads TGTGCCAGTAGTACGACCCGGACAGACTCTGGGGCCAACGTCCTGACTTTC. It translates to CASSTTRTDSGANVLTF.

The gene calls are TRBV19 and TRBJ2-7; perhaps TRBD2 as D (6 bases). This CDR3 is 17 amino acids long. V lost 9 bases and J lost 0, with 24 bases in between. CDR1 is LNHDA, CDR2 SQIVND, per germline (reference sequence). The CDR3 coding sequence is TGTGCCAGAACGACATTTGCCAGCGGGCTTATCTCCTACGAGCAGTACGTC. Translated: CARTTFASGLISYEQYV.

This chain uses TRBV7-3 with TRBJ2-7, with 7 bases identical to TRBD1. V was clipped by 2 bases and J by 2 bases; unmatched bases: 9. The CDR3 is 16 amino acids. Germline CDR1 SGHTA, CDR2 FQGTGA. CDR3 in DNA: TGTGCCAGCAGCTTATCCCATATGACAGGGCCCTACGAGCAGTACGTC. Its protein is CASSLSHMTGPYEQYV.

The CDR3 loop is CASSPEGAIGTLNEQFF. The CDR3 DNA reads TGTGCCAGCAGCCCCGAGGGGGCAATTGGGACTCTCAATGAGCAGTTCTTC. This rearrangement joins TRBV6-4 to TRBJ2-1, with D perhaps TRBD1 (7 bases). V was pared by 6 bases and J by 6 bases, with 24 bases between. CDR3 length: 17 amino acids. Germline-derived CDR1 and CDR2 are MRHNA and SNTAGT.